This T cell receptor (beta chain) was observed in a study of regulatory T cells in long-lasting Graves disease. The TCR beta library used iRepertoire HTBI primers with Arm-PCR amplification of CDR3. Original processing methods: Segment identification across samples yielded 62 TRBV and around 13 TRBJ segments. Each CDR3 protein gets one entry after TCRdb re-called the multiplex PCR reads with MiXCR. The V and J calls follow TCRdb's processing rather than the paper's. The sample carries some 450,000 distinct CDR3 sequences, roughly a quarter recorded once. The CDR3 runs to 14 residues. CDR1 is MDHEN, CDR2 SYDVKM, per germline. V was shortened by 2 bases and J by 4 bases, with 8 bases between the two germline ends. The sample's time point: persistent/refractory GD, antithyroid drugs over 5 years with positive TRAb. With RNA extracted from PBMCs as input, the TCR library was made. This clonotype was seen many times.

The sequencing here drew on peripheral blood mononuclear cells (PBMCs), taken when the disease was refractory, from a patient treated with antithyroid drugs. The source is a female donor with Graves disease. The chain has TRBV28 and TRBJ1-4; TRBD1 might be the D (5 bases). CDR3 nucleotide sequence: TGTGCCAGCAGTTTAACAGGACTTAATGAAAAACTGTTTTTT. It encodes CASSLTGLNEKLFF.